A selection of T cell receptor beta chains follows, all from one sample in a study of shared clonotypes between healthy human individuals. Assay used: immunoSEQ multiplex PCR; TCRdb lists only in-frame clones, some missing. The sample records roughly 2.4 million clones, around 95% being singletons. Sequencing was carried out using naive CD4+ T cells sorted from blood. Receptors originate from a young man in good health. Both conserved end residues are part of each CDR3. Each record gives: clone size, V gene, J gene, D gene, CDR3 DNA, CDR3 protein. A D gene is named only where the DNA matches it firmly. Size is stated for part of the rows, as once, few or many counts, or as a class when the clone is expanded.

.	TRBV27	TRBJ1-5	.	TGTGCCAGCAGTTCGAACAGGGTTTTGGGCAATCAGCCCCAGCATTTT	CASSSNRVLGNQPQHF
.	TRBV6-1	TRBJ2-2	TRBD2	TGTGCCAGCGTTCTAGCGGGGACGAACACCGGGGAGCTGTTTTTT	CASVLAGTNTGELFF
once	TRBV2	TRBJ2-7	TRBD1	TGTGCCAGCCCGGGACAGACCTACGAGCAGTACTTC	CASPGQTYEQYF
.	TRBV4-1	TRBJ2-5	TRBD2	TGCGCCAGCAGCCGGCAAACGATCCCACTAGCGGGGGGGCAGACCCAGTACTTC	CASSRQTIPLAGGQTQYF
.	TRBV7-2	TRBJ2-1	TRBD2	TGTGCCAGCAGCTTAAACAGACCCGGGACTAGCGGGAATTCACAGTTCTTC	CASSLNRPGTSGNSQFF
.	TRBV10-1	TRBJ2-7	TRBD2	TGCGCCAGCTCCCCCGGGACTATCAAGTACGAGCAGTACTTC	CASSPGTIKYEQYF
.	TRBV9	TRBJ1-6	.	TGTGCCAGCAGCGTAAAGGTGGAGGCAGATAATTCACCCCTCCACTTT	CASSVKVEADNSPLHF
few	TRBV15	TRBJ1-1	.	TGTGCCACCAGCAGAATCACAGGGTCGGACACTGAAGCTTTCTTT	CATSRITGSDTEAFF
once	TRBV30	TRBJ1-2	.	TGTGCCTGGATTCAAGGATATGGCTACACCTTC	CAWIQGYGYTF
.	TRBV6-6	TRBJ2-7	TRBD1	TGTGCCAGCAGCGACAGGGTCGGGCAGTACTTC	CASSDRVGQYF
.	TRBV5-1	TRBJ2-7	.	TGCGCCAGCAGCACCACAGGGCCCCGGGAGCAGTACTTC	CASSTTGPREQYF
.	TRBV6-1	TRBJ1-1	.	TGTGCCAGCAGTCTCCACGTGAACACTGAAGCTTTCTTT	CASSLHVNTEAFF
once	TRBV9	TRBJ2-2	TRBD2	TGTGCCAGCAGGGCGGGAGGGGAAACCGGGGAGCTGTTTTTT	CASRAGGETGELFF
.	TRBV18	TRBJ2-5	TRBD1	TGTGCCAGCTCACCAAGGACAGGCCGCCAAGAGACCCAGTACTTC	CASSPRTGRQETQYF
.	TRBV12-5	TRBJ2-7	TRBD2	TGTGCTAGTGGTTTGGACCTAGGGACTAGCGGGAGGAGAATGAGCTACGAGCAGTACTTC	CASGLDLGTSGRRMSYEQYF
.	TRBV5-1	TRBJ1-1	.	TGCGCCAGCAGCTTGGAGAGGGTGGGGACTGAAGCTTTCTTT	CASSLERVGTEAFF
.	TRBV5-1	TRBJ2-5	.	TGCGCCAGCAAGGATGGCCTGGAGACCCAGTACTTC	CASKDGLETQYF
.	TRBV4-3	TRBJ1-2	TRBD1	TGCGCCAGCAGCCAACAATCAGGGGGCTATGGCTACACCTTC	CASSQQSGGYGYTF
few	TRBV5-1	TRBJ2-7	.	TGCGCCAGCTCGGACGGATTCTACGAGCAGTACTTC	CASSDGFYEQYF
.	TRBV5-1	TRBJ1-4	.	TGCGCCAGCAGCCTAAATAATGTTGAACTGTTTTTT	CASSLNNVELFF
.	TRBV11-2	TRBJ2-7	.	TGTGCCAGCAGCTTAGGGGTCGAGCAGTACTTC	CASSLGVEQYF